This T cell receptor beta chain was recovered during a study of blood T cell repertoires in COVID-19. Libraries were prepared by immunoSEQ multiplex PCR; TCRdb keeps only in-frame clonotypes and omits some of them. The sample lists tens of thousands of clones, about four fifths occurring once. The TCR sequence derives from an elderly man with COVID-19, enrolled during active disease. Material for sequencing was peripheral blood.

CDR3 in amino acids: CASSIAGNGYTF. In DNA form, the CDR3 reads TGTGCCAGTAGTATCGCAGGGAATGGCTACACCTTC. The chain has TRBV19 and TRBJ1-2, with D tentatively TRBD1 (5 bases). V was clipped by 3 bases and J by 6 bases, with 8 bases between them. Looked up from germline, CDR1 is LNHDA and CDR2 is SQIVND (reference sequence). The CDR3 length is 12 residues. The entire variable domain, with the rest obtained from reference TRBV19 and TRBJ1-2, is as follows: DGGITQSPKYLFRKEGQNVTLSCEQNLNHDAMYWYRQDPGQGLRLIYYSQIVNDFQKGDIAEGYSVSREKKESFPLTVTSAQKNPTAFYLCASSIAGNGYTFGSGTRLTVV.